This T cell receptor beta chain was observed in a study of blood T cell repertoires in COVID-19. J lost 10 bases, V lost 5 bases, and 7 bases had no gene match. Germline V gene data show CDR1 as MGHDK and CDR2 as SYGVNS. The CDR3 has 14 residues. This clone has only a few counts. Repertoires were generated with immunoSEQ multiplex PCR, while TCRdb's copy carries only in-frame clones and drops some. Among roughly 200,000 clones, roughly 89% were seen once, and the ten largest hold around 4%. The sequenced material came from PBMCs or T cells enriched from blood (not recorded which). The source is a woman aged 25 to 39 with acute COVID-19. The V and J genes are TRBV25-1 and TRBJ1-4; 10 bases fit TRBD1. DNA for the CDR3: TGTGCCAGCAGTTTGGGACAGGGGCTCGTAAAACTGTTTTTT. It is translated as CASSLGQGLVKLFF.